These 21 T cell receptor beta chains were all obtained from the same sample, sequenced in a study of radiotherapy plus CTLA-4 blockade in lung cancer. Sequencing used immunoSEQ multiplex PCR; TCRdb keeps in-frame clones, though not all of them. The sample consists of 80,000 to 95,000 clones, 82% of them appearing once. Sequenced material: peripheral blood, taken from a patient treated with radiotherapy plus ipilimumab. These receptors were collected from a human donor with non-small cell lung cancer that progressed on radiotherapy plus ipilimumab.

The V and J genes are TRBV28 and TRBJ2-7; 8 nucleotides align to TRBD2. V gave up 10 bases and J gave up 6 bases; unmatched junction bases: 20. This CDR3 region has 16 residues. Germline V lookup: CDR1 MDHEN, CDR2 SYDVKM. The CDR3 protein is CAMRGVGGSQVGEQYV. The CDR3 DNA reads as TGTGCCATGCGGGGGGTTGGCGGGAGTCAGGTAGGCGAGCAGTACGTC.

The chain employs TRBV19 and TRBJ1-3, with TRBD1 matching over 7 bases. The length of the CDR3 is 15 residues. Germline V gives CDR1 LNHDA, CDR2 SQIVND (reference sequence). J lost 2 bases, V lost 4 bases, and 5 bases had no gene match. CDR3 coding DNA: TGTGCCAGTAGTACAAGACAGGGACCTGGAAACACCATATATTTT. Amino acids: CASSTRQGPGNTIYF. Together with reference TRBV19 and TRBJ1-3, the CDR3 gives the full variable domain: DGGITQSPKYLFRKEGQNVTLSCEQNLNHDAMYWYRQDPGQGLRLIYYSQIVNDFQKGDIAEGYSVSREKKESFPLTVTSAQKNPTAFYLCASSTRQGPGNTIYFGEGSWLTVV.

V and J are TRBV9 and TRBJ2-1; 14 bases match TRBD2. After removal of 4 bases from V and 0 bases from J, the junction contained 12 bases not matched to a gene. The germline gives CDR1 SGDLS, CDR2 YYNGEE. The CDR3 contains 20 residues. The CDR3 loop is CASSPRDAGLAGVSYNEQFF. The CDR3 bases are TGTGCCAGCAGCCCCCGGGACGCGGGACTAGCGGGAGTCTCCTACAATGAGCAGTTCTTC.

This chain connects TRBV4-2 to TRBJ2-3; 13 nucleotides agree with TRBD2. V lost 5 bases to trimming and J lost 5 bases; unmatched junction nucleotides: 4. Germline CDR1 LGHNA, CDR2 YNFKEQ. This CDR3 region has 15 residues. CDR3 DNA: TGTGCCAGCAGCTCGGGACTAGCGGGAATAGATACGCAGTATTTT. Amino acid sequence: CASSSGLAGIDTQYF.

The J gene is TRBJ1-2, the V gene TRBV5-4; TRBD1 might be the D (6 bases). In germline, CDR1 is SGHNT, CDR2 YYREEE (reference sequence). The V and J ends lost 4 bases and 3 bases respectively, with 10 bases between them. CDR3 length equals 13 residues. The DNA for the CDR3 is TGTGCCAGCAGCCTGAACAGGGACTATGGCTACACCTTC. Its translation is CASSLNRDYGYTF.

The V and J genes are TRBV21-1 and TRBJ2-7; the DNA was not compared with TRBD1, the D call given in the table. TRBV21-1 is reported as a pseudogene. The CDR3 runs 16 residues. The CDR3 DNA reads TGTGCCAGGCCGAAGGTTGGGCGCTTAGTTCCCTACGAGCAGTACTTC. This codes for CARPKVGRLVPYEQYF.

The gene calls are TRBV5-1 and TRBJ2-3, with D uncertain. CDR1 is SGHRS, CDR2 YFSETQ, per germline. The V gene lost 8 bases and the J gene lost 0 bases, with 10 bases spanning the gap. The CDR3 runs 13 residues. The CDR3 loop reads CASTPPSTDTQYF. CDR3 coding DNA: TGCGCCAGTACCCCTCCTAGCACAGATACGCAGTATTTT.

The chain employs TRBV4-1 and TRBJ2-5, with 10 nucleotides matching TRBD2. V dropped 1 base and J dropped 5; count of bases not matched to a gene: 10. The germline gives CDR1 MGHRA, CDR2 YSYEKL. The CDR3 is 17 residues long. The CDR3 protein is CASSQVTSGMSEETQYF. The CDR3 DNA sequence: TGCGCCAGCAGCCAAGTTACTAGCGGGATGAGCGAGGAGACCCAGTACTTC.

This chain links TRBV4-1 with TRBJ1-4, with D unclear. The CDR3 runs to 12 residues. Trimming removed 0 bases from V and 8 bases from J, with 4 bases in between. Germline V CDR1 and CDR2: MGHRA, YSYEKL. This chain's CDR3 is CASSQDAEKLFF. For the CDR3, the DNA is TGCGCCAGCAGCCAAGATGCGGAAAAACTGTTTTTT.

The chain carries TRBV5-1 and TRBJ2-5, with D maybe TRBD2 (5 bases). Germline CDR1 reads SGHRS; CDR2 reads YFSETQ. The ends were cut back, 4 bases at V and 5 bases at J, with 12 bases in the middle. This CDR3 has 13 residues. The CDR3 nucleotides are TGCGCCAGCAGCCCCGGCTGGGAGGAGACCCAGTACTTC. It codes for CASSPGWEETQYF.

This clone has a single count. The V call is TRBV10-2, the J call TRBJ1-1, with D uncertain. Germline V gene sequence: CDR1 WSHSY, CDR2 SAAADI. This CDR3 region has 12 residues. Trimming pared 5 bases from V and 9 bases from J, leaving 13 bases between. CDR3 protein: CASSSHGDKAFF. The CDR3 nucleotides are TGCGCCAGCAGTAGCCATGGGGATAAAGCTTTCTTT.

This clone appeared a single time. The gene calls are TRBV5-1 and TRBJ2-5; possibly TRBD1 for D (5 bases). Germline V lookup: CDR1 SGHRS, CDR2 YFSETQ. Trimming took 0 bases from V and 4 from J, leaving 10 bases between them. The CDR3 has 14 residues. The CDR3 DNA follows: TGCGCCAGCAGCTTGGCCGGGCAGGGAGAGACCCAGTACTTC. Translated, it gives CASSLAGQGETQYF.

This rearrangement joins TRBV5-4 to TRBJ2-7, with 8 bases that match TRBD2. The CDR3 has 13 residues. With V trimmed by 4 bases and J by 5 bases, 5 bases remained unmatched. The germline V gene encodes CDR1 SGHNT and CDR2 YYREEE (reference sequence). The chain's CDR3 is CASSSTSGHEQYF. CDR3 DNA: TGTGCCAGCAGCAGTACTAGCGGTCACGAGCAGTACTTC.

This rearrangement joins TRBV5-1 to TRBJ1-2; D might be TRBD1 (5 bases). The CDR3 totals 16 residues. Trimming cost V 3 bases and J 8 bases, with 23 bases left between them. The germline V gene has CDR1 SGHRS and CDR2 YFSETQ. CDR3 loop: CASSSQPDSWAEGYTF. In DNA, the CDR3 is TGCGCCAGCAGCTCTCAACCCGACAGCTGGGCTGAGGGCTACACCTTC.

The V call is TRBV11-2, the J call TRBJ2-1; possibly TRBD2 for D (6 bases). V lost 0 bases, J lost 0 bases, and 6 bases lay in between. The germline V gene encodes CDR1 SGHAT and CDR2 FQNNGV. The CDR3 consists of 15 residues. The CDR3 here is CASSLDGSSYNEQFF. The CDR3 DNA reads TGTGCCAGCAGCTTAGACGGGAGCTCCTACAATGAGCAGTTCTTC. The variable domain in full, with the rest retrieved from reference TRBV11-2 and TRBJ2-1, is EAGVAQSPRYKIIEKRQSVAFWCNPISGHATLYWYQQILGQGPKLLIQFQNNGVVDDSQLPKDRFSAERLKGVDSTLKIQPAKLEDSAVYLCASSLDGSSYNEQFFGPGTRLTVL.

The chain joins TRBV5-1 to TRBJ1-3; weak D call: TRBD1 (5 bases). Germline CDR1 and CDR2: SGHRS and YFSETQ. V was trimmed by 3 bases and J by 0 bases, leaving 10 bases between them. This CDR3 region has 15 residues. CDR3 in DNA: TGCGCCAGCAGCTCACAGGTGAACTCTGGAAACACCATATATTTT. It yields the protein CASSSQVNSGNTIYF.

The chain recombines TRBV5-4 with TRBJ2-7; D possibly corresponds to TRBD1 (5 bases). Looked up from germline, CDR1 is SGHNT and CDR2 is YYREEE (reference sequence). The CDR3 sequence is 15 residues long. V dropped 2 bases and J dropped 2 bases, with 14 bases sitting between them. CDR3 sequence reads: CASSFEAGPTYEQYF. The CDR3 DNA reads TGTGCCAGCAGCTTTGAGGCAGGGCCCACCTACGAGCAGTACTTC.

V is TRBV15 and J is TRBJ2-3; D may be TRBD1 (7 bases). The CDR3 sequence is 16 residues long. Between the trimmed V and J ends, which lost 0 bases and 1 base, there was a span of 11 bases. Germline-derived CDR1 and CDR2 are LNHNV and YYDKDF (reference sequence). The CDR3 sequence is CATSRDGGTGTDTQYF. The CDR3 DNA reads TGTGCCACCAGCAGAGATGGAGGGACAGGCACAGATACGCAGTATTTT.

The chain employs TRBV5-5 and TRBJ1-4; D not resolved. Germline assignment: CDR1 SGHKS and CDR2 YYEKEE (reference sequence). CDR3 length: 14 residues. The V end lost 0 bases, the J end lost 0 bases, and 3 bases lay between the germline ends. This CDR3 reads CASSLGATNEKLFF. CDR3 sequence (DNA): TGTGCCAGCAGCTTGGGAGCAACTAATGAAAAACTGTTTTTT.

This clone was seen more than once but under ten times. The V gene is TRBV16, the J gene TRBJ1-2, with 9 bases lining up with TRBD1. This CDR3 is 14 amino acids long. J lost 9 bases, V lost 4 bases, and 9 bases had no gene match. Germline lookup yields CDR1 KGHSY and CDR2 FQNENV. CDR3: CASSPQGQGLSYTF. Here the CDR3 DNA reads TGTGCCAGCAGCCCCCAGGGACAGGGCTTAAGCTACACCTTC.

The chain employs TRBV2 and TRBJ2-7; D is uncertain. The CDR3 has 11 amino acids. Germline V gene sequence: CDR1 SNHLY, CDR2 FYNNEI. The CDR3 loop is CAAGSSYEQYF. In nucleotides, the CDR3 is TGTGCTGCAGGAAGCTCCTACGAGCAGTACTTC.